These 21 T cell receptor beta chains came from one sample sequenced in a study of blood T cells in healthy people across ages. PCR was performed a second time for about 7 to 12 cycles using a sample-barcoded 5' primer and a J-beta primer mix. TCRdb ran MiXCR on the 5' RACE reads and lists one entry per CDR3 protein. The sample includes about 900,000 distinct CDR3 sequences, 40% to 60% of them seen just once. The source material was blood. These receptors were taken from a man aged 25 to 45 in good health.

A single count supports this clonotype. J is TRBJ1-1 and V is TRBV5-5; D possibly corresponds to TRBD1 (5 bases). Germline loops: CDR1 SGHKS, CDR2 YYEKEE (reference sequence). V lost 3 bases and J lost 4, with 10 bases in between. CDR3 length equals 13 residues. The CDR3 region has the DNA TGTGCCAGCAGCTGGGGCGGGCGCACTGAAGCTTTCTTT. Protein sequence: CASSWGGRTEAFF. Drawing the rest from reference TRBV5-5 and TRBJ1-1, the complete variable domain is DAGVTQSPTHLIKTRGQQVTLRCSPISGHKSVSWYQQVLGQGPQFIFQYYEKEERGRGNFPDRFSARQFPNYSSELNVNALLLGDSALYLCASSWGGRTEAFFGQGTRLTVV.

The chain couples TRBV6-5 to TRBJ1-2, with a tentative D call TRBD1 (6 bases). The CDR3 covers 14 residues. From germline, CDR1 is MNHEY and CDR2 SVGAGI. V shed 4 bases and J shed 8 bases, with 17 bases lying between them. The CDR3: CASSLQGGARGYTF. In DNA form, the CDR3 reads TGTGCCAGCAGTTTACAGGGTGGGGCTCGGGGCTACACCTTC.

The sample holds a few counts of this clonotype. The CDR3 sequence: CASSQVGGSSYGYTF. CDR3 coding DNA: TGTGCCAGCAGCCAAGTTGGGGGGTCTTCCTATGGCTACACCTTC. The chain links TRBV14 to TRBJ1-2; weak D call: TRBD1 (5 bases). Germline V gene lookup returns CDR1 SGHDN and CDR2 FVKESK. The CDR3 consists of 15 residues. Trimming left V 1 base short and J 4 bases short, with 13 bases between.

This clonotype was picked up a small number of times. The chain links TRBV6-2 or TRBV6-3 to TRBJ2-7; D not certain. CDR1 is MNHEY and CDR2 is SVGEGT in the germline V gene. V was trimmed by 2 bases and J by 4 bases, leaving 6 bases between them. The CDR3 runs 12 residues. Here the CDR3 reads CASSYGLYEQYF. The CDR3 DNA reads as TGTGCCAGCAGTTACGGCCTTTACGAGCAGTACTTC.

The gene calls are TRBV28 and TRBJ2-7; 7 bases align to TRBD1. Germline V gives CDR1 MDHEN, CDR2 SYDVKM. After removal of 6 bases from V and 1 base from J, the junction contained 9 bases not matched to a gene. The CDR3 runs to 15 residues. CDR3 DNA: TGTGCCAGCAGAAAACAGGGGATGGGGTCCTACGAGCAGTACTTC. This gives the protein CASRKQGMGSYEQYF.

V is TRBV7-2 and J is TRBJ2-5; TRBD2 agrees at 11 bases. The CDR3 has 17 residues. Unmatched junction bases numbered 13, after V lost 5 bases and J lost 5 bases. The germline V gene encodes CDR1 SGHTA and CDR2 FQGNSA. CDR3 amino acids: CASSPGGLAGGRETQYF. The CDR3 bases are TGTGCCAGCAGCCCTGGGGGTCTAGCGGGGGGTCGGGAGACCCAGTACTTC.

This chain uses TRBV29-1 with TRBJ2-4; no clear D gene. The J call may be mistaken, given a closer DNA end match to TRBJ2-7. The CDR3 covers 12 residues. In germline, CDR1 is SQVTM, CDR2 ANQGSEA. This CDR3 reads CSVTSRTYEQYF. The CDR3, as DNA: TGCAGCGTCACCAGCAGAACCTACGAGCAGTACTTC.

Many counts were recorded for this clonotype. The genes are TRBV9 and TRBJ2-1; possible D gene TRBD2, 5 bases. Germline CDR1 SGDLS, CDR2 YYNGEE. There are 15 residues in the CDR3. The ends were cut back, 0 bases at V and 2 bases at J, with 9 bases in the middle. CDR3 nucleotides: TGTGCCAGCAGCGTAGGCGGCGGGCCCTACAATGAGCAGTTCTTC. Protein product: CASSVGGGPYNEQFF.

V and J are TRBV10-3 and TRBJ2-5, with 8 positions matching TRBD1. This CDR3 contains 16 residues. Germline values: CDR1 ENHRY, CDR2 SYGVKD. V lost 6 bases and J lost 3; bases outside the gene matches: 12. The CDR3 nucleotides are TGTGCCATCAGCGATCTTTCGACAGGGGTAAAAGAGACCCAGTACTTC. This gives the protein CAISDLSTGVKETQYF.

CDR3 sequence reads: CASSRDLANNEQFF. In DNA, the CDR3 is TGTGCCAGCAGCCGGGATCTAGCGAACAATGAGCAGTTCTTC. The chain employs TRBV7-2 and TRBJ2-1; D possibly corresponds to TRBD2 (6 bases). Trimming removed 5 bases at V and 5 bases at J, with 13 bases between. CDR1 and CDR2 (germline): SGHTA, FQGNSA. The length of the CDR3 is 14 residues.

This clonotype was observed a few times. The rearrangement uses TRBV7-2 and TRBJ1-2; a possible D gene is TRBD1 (5 bases). V lost 1 base, J lost 8 bases, and 8 bases lay in between. The germline V gene has CDR1 SGHTA and CDR2 FQGNSA. The CDR3 loop spans 12 amino acids. The CDR3 DNA is TGTGCCAGCAGCTTAGGGGACTGGGGCTACACCTTC. It yields the protein CASSLGDWGYTF.

The chain carries TRBV6-5 and TRBJ2-3, with 16 bases aligning to TRBD2. Trimming at V came to 0 bases and at J to 2 bases, leaving 5 bases not matched to a gene. This CDR3 region has 19 residues. Germline CDR1 reads MNHEY; CDR2 reads SVGAGI. CDR3 in amino acids: CASSYSGTSGGADTDTQYF. As DNA, the CDR3 is TGTGCCAGCAGTTACTCCGGGACTAGCGGGGGGGCAGACACAGATACGCAGTATTTT.

Ten or more counts support this clonotype. The chain recombines TRBV7-2 with TRBJ1-6; a weak D match, TRBD1 (6 bases). This CDR3 is 14 amino acids long. Trimming left V 2 bases short and J 9 bases short, with 11 bases between. Per germline, CDR1 SGHTA and CDR2 FQGNSA. The CDR3 DNA follows: TGTGCCAGCAGCTTAATGGGGGCGCGTTCACCCCTCCACTTT. It is translated as CASSLMGARSPLHF.

This clonotype was counted a few times. The genes are TRBV6-5 and TRBJ1-4; the D gene is possibly TRBD1 (5 bases). Germline CDR1 reads MNHEY; CDR2 reads SVGAGI. The CDR3 covers 15 residues. V lost 8 bases to trimming and J lost 7 bases, with 20 bases between them. CDR3 coding DNA: TGTGCCAGCGGATTATCAGGAATGGGGCTTGAAAAACTGTTTTTT. It is translated as CASGLSGMGLEKLFF.

To note about this clonotype: An end of the junction does not agree with germline; a read error may underlie this. DNA of the CDR3: TGTGCCAGCAGCGGCCGGCGACAGCCCAACAATGATCAGTTCTTC. Protein: CASSGRRQPNNDQFF. V is TRBV7-9 and J is TRBJ2-1, with D perhaps matching TRBD1 (5 bases). The CDR3 totals 15 residues. Per germline, CDR1 SEHNR and CDR2 FQNEAQ (reference sequence).

This chain connects TRBV27 to TRBJ2-7; D not resolved. V gave up 9 bases and J gave up 0 bases, with 12 bases separating them. Germline lookup yields CDR1 MNHEY and CDR2 SMNVEV (reference sequence). The CDR3 contains 13 residues. CDR3 amino acids: CASHASLSYEQYF. The CDR3 DNA is TGTGCCAGTCATGCCAGTCTCTCCTACGAGCAGTACTTC.

This clonotype was counted a few times. This rearrangement joins TRBV20-1 to TRBJ2-7; TRBD1 matches at 9 bases. This CDR3 region has 13 residues. Losses at the gene ends were 4 bases for V and 7 bases for J; bases not matched to a gene: 8. CDR1 DFQATT and CDR2 SNEGSKA come from the germline V gene (reference sequence). CDR3 bases: TGCAGTGCTAAGGGACAGGGTACGTTTGAGCAGTACTTC. This codes for CSAKGQGTFEQYF.

This rearrangement joins TRBV6-2 or TRBV6-3 to TRBJ2-1; TRBD1 might be the D (7 bases). The CDR3 has 14 amino acids. Trimming took off 5 bases at V and 8 bases at J, with 16 bases between the two ends. CDR1 and CDR2 (germline): MNHEY, SVGEGT. Written as DNA, the CDR3 is TGTGCCAGCAGTCTACAGGGGAGGAGGGATGAGCAGTTCTTC. Residues: CASSLQGRRDEQFF.

The chain recombines TRBV2 with TRBJ2-1, with 9 bases identical to TRBD2. The length of the CDR3 is 15 residues. The ends lost 3 bases at V and 4 bases at J; junction bases unmatched: 4. Germline-derived CDR1 and CDR2 are SNHLY and FYNNEI. The CDR3 bases are TGTGCCAGCAGTGACGAGCGGGGGGCTTACAATGAGCAGTTCTTC. Its protein is CASSDERGAYNEQFF. Filled out from reference TRBV2 and TRBJ2-1, the complete variable domain reads EPEVTQTPSHQVTQMGQEVILRCVPISNHLYFYWYRQILGQKVEFLVSFYNNEISEKSEIFDDQFSVERPDGSNFTLKIRSTKLEDSAMYFCASSDERGAYNEQFFGPGTRLTVL.

This clonotype was counted a single time. This chain links TRBV25-1 with TRBJ1-2; 8 bases agree with TRBD1. The V gene's germline CDR1 is MGHDK and CDR2 SYGVNS. Trimming removed 5 bases from V and 5 bases from J; junction bases left unmatched: 4. The CDR3 is 13 amino acids. The CDR3 region is CASSQGARYGYTF. The DNA of the CDR3 is TGTGCCAGCAGTCAGGGGGCGAGGTATGGCTACACCTTC.

This clonotype was counted between two and nine times. The rearrangement links TRBV4-3 to TRBJ2-6; D ambiguous. This CDR3 comprises 17 residues. Per the germline V gene, CDR1 is LGHNA and CDR2 is YSLEER. V was clipped by 0 bases and J by 0 bases, with 9 bases between them. The CDR3 sequence: CASSQESRASGANVLTF. DNA of the CDR3: TGCGCCAGCAGCCAAGAAAGTAGGGCCTCTGGGGCCAACGTCCTGACTTTC.